The 30 T cell receptor beta chains below come from one sample, sequenced in a study of cytomegalovirus exposure and HLA in healthy donors. A multiplex PCR was run with 60 Vbeta primers and 13 Jbeta primers. Profiled with immunoSEQ multiplex PCR; TCRdb holds only in-frame clones, not every one. This table has about 120,000 clones, approximately 80% appearing once. What was sequenced was PBMCs. These TCRs come from a man aged 40-49 years in good health and CMV-seropositive.

The chain is built from TRBV10-1 and TRBJ2-7, with 8 bases lining up with TRBD2. V lost 6 bases and J lost 2; bases outside the gene matches: 0. CDR1 is WNHNN, CDR2 SYGVQD, per germline (reference sequence). CDR3 size: 12 residues. In nucleotides, the CDR3 is TGCGCCAGCAGGACTAGCGCCTACGAGCAGTACTTC. Amino acids: CASRTSAYEQYF.

The rearrangement joins TRBV6-6 to TRBJ1-5; D is possibly TRBD1 (5 bases). This CDR3 is 15 amino acids long. CDR1 is MNHNY, CDR2 SVGAGI, per germline (reference sequence). Trimming shortened V by 7 bases and J by 2 bases, and 15 bases separated the two germline ends. The CDR3 sequence: CASILQVGGNQPQHF. CDR3 in DNA: TGTGCCAGCATTCTACAGGTAGGGGGCAATCAGCCCCAGCATTTT.

This clone was found a few times. The V call is TRBV28, the J call TRBJ1-5; D is unresolved. CDR1 and CDR2 (germline): MDHEN, SYDVKM. Trimming left V 6 bases short and J 9 bases short, with 21 bases between. The CDR3 runs to 15 residues. This chain's CDR3 is CASSPLVPAPGPQHF. As DNA, the CDR3 is TGTGCCAGCAGCCCCTTGGTTCCGGCCCCGGGGCCCCAGCATTTT.

Concerning this clone itself: Within the sample, other DNA sequences also encode this same CDR3. The CDR3 sequence: CASSSAGGYNEQFF. For the CDR3, the DNA is TGCGCCAGCAGCTCCGCCGGAGGATACAATGAGCAGTTCTTC. The genes are TRBV5-1 and TRBJ2-1, with D possibly being TRBD2 (5 bases). The germline V gene has CDR1 SGHRS and CDR2 YFSETQ. V was trimmed by 3 bases and J by 4 bases, leaving 11 bases between them. The CDR3 sequence is 14 residues long. The whole variable domain, filled in from reference TRBV5-1 and TRBJ2-1, reads KAGVTQTPRYLIKTRGQQVTLSCSPISGHRSVSWYQQTPGQGLQFLFEYFSETQRNKGNFPGRFSGRQFSNSRSEMNVSTLELGDSALYLCASSSAGGYNEQFFGPGTRLTVL.

The chain has TRBV5-1 and TRBJ2-2; D might be TRBD2 (6 bases). Germline CDR1 SGHRS, CDR2 YFSETQ. Trimming pared 0 bases from V and 4 bases from J, leaving 10 bases between. This CDR3 is 15 amino acids long. CDR3 bases: TGCGCCAGCAGCTTGGGGAGGGAGTCCACCGGGGAGCTGTTTTTT. This codes for CASSLGRESTGELFF.

CDR3 residues: CASSFDREGYTF. CDR3 nucleotide sequence: TGTGCCAGCAGTTTCGACAGGGAAGGCTACACCTTC. The chain uses TRBV11-2 and TRBJ1-2; TRBD1 aligns across 7 bases. The CDR3 loop spans 12 amino acids. Germline-derived CDR1 and CDR2 are SGHAT and FQNNGV. The trim removed 6 bases at V and 8 bases at J, leaving 6 bases unmatched.

The chain employs TRBV7-3 and TRBJ2-7; tentative D call: TRBD1 (6 bases). The CDR3 runs to 17 residues. Germline-derived CDR1 and CDR2 are SGHTA and FQGTGA. The V end lost 0 bases, the J end lost 7 bases, and 22 bases lay between the germline ends. CDR3: CASSLTPPGRGSWEQYF. CDR3 nucleotides: TGTGCCAGCAGCTTAACCCCCCCCGGCAGGGGTTCGTGGGAGCAGTACTTC.

The chain couples TRBV2 to TRBJ2-1; 7 positions match TRBD2. Germline CDR1 reads SNHLY; CDR2 reads FYNNEI. Unmatched junction bases numbered 9, after V lost 3 bases and J lost 7 bases. This CDR3 has 15 residues. The CDR3 is CASSEIGGVRNEQFF. The DNA of the CDR3 is TGTGCCAGCAGTGAGATTGGGGGGGTGAGGAATGAGCAGTTCTTC. The full variable domain, completed using reference TRBV2 and TRBJ2-1, is EPEVTQTPSHQVTQMGQEVILRCVPISNHLYFYWYRQILGQKVEFLVSFYNNEISEKSEIFDDQFSVERPDGSNFTLKIRSTKLEDSAMYFCASSEIGGVRNEQFFGPGTRLTVL.

The chain carries TRBV18 and TRBJ1-4; D is undetermined. The CDR3 sequence is 14 residues long. In germline, CDR1 is KGHSH, CDR2 LQKENI. Trimming stripped 1 base from V and 8 bases from J, with 11 bases between. This CDR3 is CASSPRSREEKLFF. CDR3 nucleotide sequence: TGTGCCAGCTCACCACGGAGTCGGGAGGAAAAACTGTTTTTT.

The chain recombines TRBV7-8 with TRBJ2-1; 7 bases align to TRBD1. Germline CDR1 SGHVS, CDR2 FQNEAQ. The trim removed 5 bases at V and 7 bases at J, leaving 11 bases unmatched. The CDR3 length is 15 residues. CDR3 sequence reads: CASSRGQVRSNEQFF. The CDR3 DNA reads TGTGCCAGCAGCCGCGGACAGGTTCGGTCGAATGAGCAGTTCTTC.

V gene TRBV7-9 combines with J gene TRBJ2-3, with a tentative D call TRBD2 (7 bases). The CDR3 extends over 16 amino acids. Germline V CDR1 and CDR2: SEHNR, FQNEAQ (reference sequence). V lost 5 bases to trimming and J lost 4 bases, with 19 bases between them. CDR3 region: CASSQSRRGGSDTQYF. CDR3 nucleotide sequence: TGTGCCAGCAGCCAGAGTCGGAGGGGGGGGTCAGATACGCAGTATTTT.

The chain combines TRBV28 with TRBJ2-7; 7 bases align to TRBD1. Losses at the gene ends were 6 bases for V and 6 bases for J; bases not matched to a gene: 11. Germline assignment: CDR1 MDHEN and CDR2 SYDVKM. This CDR3 contains 14 residues. The CDR3, as DNA: TGTGCCAGCAGAACCAGCTACAGGGGTCGCGAGCAGTACTTC. As protein: CASRTSYRGREQYF.

The V call is TRBV4-1, the J call TRBJ1-6; the D is unclear. The CDR3 runs 15 residues. Trimming cost V 0 bases and J 7 bases, with 10 bases left between them. Looked up from germline, CDR1 is MGHRA and CDR2 is YSYEKL. Here the CDR3 reads CASSQESGVNSPLHF. In DNA, the CDR3 is TGCGCCAGCAGCCAAGAGTCCGGGGTCAATTCACCCCTCCACTTT.

CDR3 amino acids: CASSLVQPASEKLFF. In DNA, the CDR3 is TGTGCCAGCAGCTTAGTGCAACCCGCGAGTGAAAAACTGTTTTTT. The gene calls are TRBV7-9 and TRBJ1-4, with D unclear. CDR1 is SEHNR, CDR2 FQNEAQ, per germline (reference sequence). The CDR3 runs 15 residues. The germline V and J ends were trimmed by 1 base and 7 bases, with 13 bases remaining between them.

This clone showed up just once. V and J are TRBV6-1 and TRBJ1-2; TRBD1 aligns across 9 bases. V gave up 4 bases and J gave up 4 bases; unmatched junction bases: 4. Germline V CDR1 and CDR2: MNHNS, SASEGT. The CDR3 sequence is 14 residues long. The CDR3 reads CASSADRGIYGYTF. As DNA, the CDR3 is TGTGCCAGCAGTGCCGACAGGGGGATCTATGGCTACACCTTC.

The CDR3 bases are TGTGCCAGCTCACCCCCTCGGACAGGGGGATTTTTCAACGAGCAGTACTTC. Its protein is CASSPPRTGGFFNEQYF. The chain carries TRBV18 and TRBJ2-7; 10 bases map to TRBD1. This CDR3 has 17 amino acids. Germline CDR1 is KGHSH and CDR2 is LQKENI. V lost 3 bases to trimming and J lost 5 bases; unmatched junction nucleotides: 13. Full variable domain (missing parts from reference TRBV18 and TRBJ2-7): NAGVMQNPRHLVRRRGQEARLRCSPMKGHSHVYWYRQLPEEGLKFMVYLQKENIIDESGMPKERFSAEFPKEGPSILRIQQVVRGDSAAYFCASSPPRTGGFFNEQYFGPGTRLTVT.

The CDR3 DNA sequence: TGTGCCAGTAGTACAAGGACAGAAAACTCCTACGAGCAGTACTTC. This codes for CASSTRTENSYEQYF. V gene TRBV19 combines with J gene TRBJ2-7; D possibly corresponds to TRBD1 (6 bases). Germline V lookup: CDR1 LNHDA, CDR2 SQIVND (reference sequence). This CDR3 has 15 amino acids. Trimming took off 4 bases at V and 0 bases at J, with 13 bases between the two ends.

The chain links TRBV5-6 to TRBJ2-6, with 7 positions matching TRBD1. The CDR3 has 16 amino acids. Germline V CDR1 and CDR2: SGHDT, YYEEEE. V lost 3 bases, J lost 4 bases, and 7 bases stayed unmatched. The CDR3 DNA is TGTGCCAGCAGCTCGCTTGGGACAGCCGGGGCCAACGTCCTGACTTTC. Its protein product is CASSSLGTAGANVLTF.

The chain has TRBV7-2 and TRBJ1-1; tentative D call: TRBD1 (6 bases). The CDR3 length is 13 residues. The germline CDR1 and CDR2 sequences are SGHTA and FQGNSA. Trimming removed 3 bases from V and 4 bases from J, with 9 bases in between. CDR3 coding DNA: TGTGCCAGCAGCTTCCAGGGGATCACTGAAGCTTTCTTT. Translated: CASSFQGITEAFF. The complete variable domain, with remaining parts taken from reference TRBV7-2 and TRBJ1-1, reads GAGVSQSPSNKVTEKGKDVELRCDPISGHTALYWYRQSLGQGLEFLIYFQGNSAPDKSGLPSDRFSAERTGGSVSTLTIQRTQQEDSAVYLCASSFQGITEAFFGQGTRLTVV.

This sequence joins TRBV7-2 and TRBJ1-6; 7 positions match TRBD1. The germline CDR1 and CDR2 sequences are SGHTA and FQGNSA. This CDR3 contains 16 residues. Trimming removed 7 bases from V and 0 bases from J; junction bases left unmatched: 6. The CDR3 reads CASIPGQSSYNSPLHF. The CDR3 DNA follows: TGTGCCAGCATCCCGGGACAGAGCTCCTATAATTCACCCCTCCACTTT.

The chain uses TRBV27 and TRBJ2-5; maybe TRBD1 (6 bases). The CDR3 totals 13 residues. Between the trimmed V and J ends, which lost 6 bases and 5 bases, there was a span of 13 bases. The germline V gene has CDR1 MNHEY and CDR2 SMNVEV (reference sequence). DNA of the CDR3: TGTGCCAGCAGGGAACAGGGCTTGGAGACCCAGTACTTC. Protein sequence: CASREQGLETQYF.

The chain couples TRBV14 to TRBJ2-5, with D possibly being TRBD2 (5 bases). The germline gives CDR1 SGHDN, CDR2 FVKESK. Trimming shortened V by 3 bases and J by 5 bases, and 16 bases separated the two germline ends. This CDR3 has 15 amino acids. The CDR3 DNA is TGTGCCAGCAGCCAGCTAAGAACTTCGGGGGAGACCCAGTACTTC. Encoded protein: CASSQLRTSGETQYF.

In the case of this clone: Sequence at one end of the junction differs from germline and may be a read error. This chain uses TRBV7-9 with TRBJ1-1; D may be TRBD1 (5 bases). Germline CDR1 SEHNR, CDR2 FQNEAQ (reference sequence). CDR3 length: 13 amino acids. The DNA for the CDR3 is TGTACCAGCAGCAATACGCCGGGGGGTGAAGCTTTCTTT. It codes for CTSSNTPGGEAFF. Full variable domain (remainder filled in from reference TRBV7-9 and TRBJ1-1): DTGVSQNPRHKITKRGQNVTFRCDPISEHNRLYWYRQTLGQGPEFLTYFQNEAQLEKSRLLSDRFSAERPKGSFSTLEIQRTEQGDSAMYLCTSSNTPGGEAFFGQGTRLTVV.

There are a few counts of this clone. The chain has TRBV18 and TRBJ2-7; 8 bases are shared with TRBD2. Per the germline V gene, CDR1 is KGHSH and CDR2 is LQKENI. V shed 2 bases and J 3 bases; nucleotides not matched to a gene: 6. This CDR3 has 15 amino acids. CDR3 protein: CASSPTQRGNYEQYF. Written as DNA, the CDR3 is TGTGCCAGCTCACCAACACAGCGGGGGAACTACGAGCAGTACTTC. Looking up the rest from reference TRBV18 and TRBJ2-7 gives the full variable domain: NAGVMQNPRHLVRRRGQEARLRCSPMKGHSHVYWYRQLPEEGLKFMVYLQKENIIDESGMPKERFSAEFPKEGPSILRIQQVVRGDSAAYFCASSPTQRGNYEQYFGPGTRLTVT.

V and J are TRBV19 and TRBJ1-1; 10 nucleotides line up with TRBD1. The germline gives CDR1 LNHDA, CDR2 SQIVND (reference sequence). This CDR3 has 17 residues. V shed 5 bases, J shed 0 bases, and the junction held 9 bases outside the gene matches. The chain's CDR3 is CASSEDRGSFMNTEAFF. For the CDR3, the DNA is TGTGCCAGTAGTGAGGACAGGGGGAGCTTCATGAACACTGAAGCTTTCTTT.

The chain carries TRBV10-3 and TRBJ2-4; 8 bases match TRBD1. Germline CDR1 reads ENHRY; CDR2 reads SYGVKD. Trimming at V came to 5 bases and at J to 5 bases, leaving 2 bases not matched to a gene. The CDR3 extends over 13 amino acids. The chain's CDR3 is CAISKTGENIQYF. As DNA, the CDR3 is TGTGCCATCAGTAAGACAGGGGAAAACATTCAGTACTTC.

This clone is a singleton in its sample. CDR3 coding DNA: TGTGCCAGTGGCCGGGGGGTTAACGAGCAGTACTTC. Translated, it gives CASGRGVNEQYF. The chain is built from TRBV19 and TRBJ2-7; 7 bases agree with TRBD2. The ends lost 8 bases at V and 5 bases at J; junction bases unmatched: 6. CDR1 and CDR2 (germline): LNHDA, SQIVND (reference sequence). The CDR3 spans 12 residues.

V usage is TRBV19 and J usage is TRBJ1-1; D possibly corresponds to TRBD1 (5 bases). The CDR3 covers 12 residues. Germline CDR1 LNHDA, CDR2 SQIVND (reference sequence). V lost 5 bases and J 7 bases, leaving 11 bases between the germline ends. In nucleotides, the CDR3 is TGTGCCAGTAGTGTAAGGGGTCTTGAAGCTTTCTTT. It encodes CASSVRGLEAFF.

The chain uses TRBV5-1 and TRBJ2-3; TRBD2 is a possible D gene (6 bases). CDR3 size: 15 residues. V lost 4 bases to trimming and J lost 2 bases, with 14 bases between them. Germline V lookup: CDR1 SGHRS, CDR2 YFSETQ. The DNA of the CDR3 is TGCGCCAGCAGCGCGGGGCCTCTGTTCACAGATACGCAGTATTTT. The encoded protein is CASSAGPLFTDTQYF. Complete variable domain (other parts from reference TRBV5-1 and TRBJ2-3): KAGVTQTPRYLIKTRGQQVTLSCSPISGHRSVSWYQQTPGQGLQFLFEYFSETQRNKGNFPGRFSGRQFSNSRSEMNVSTLELGDSALYLCASSAGPLFTDTQYFGPGTRLTVL.

This rearrangement joins TRBV14 to TRBJ2-3; D may be TRBD1 (6 bases). The germline V gene encodes CDR1 SGHDN and CDR2 FVKESK. V lost 1 base to trimming and J lost 6 bases, with 20 bases between them. The CDR3 is 17 residues long. The DNA of the CDR3 is TGTGCCAGCAGCCAAGTGAGGCAGGCGTTAAGGGGGGATACGCAGTATTTT. Encoded protein: CASSQVRQALRGDTQYF.